This paragraph covers one TCR beta chain sequence. The antigen remains unidentified. The data originate from a study of shared clonotypes between healthy human individuals. Study outcomes and limitations: Naive subsets usually exceeded memory subsets in estimated richness. The authors sampled blood alone, and tissue repertoires likely differ.

Trimming took 2 bases from V and 7 from J; bases not matched to a gene: 7. The CDR3 is 15 residues long. The germline V gene encodes CDR1 MGHRA and CDR2 YSYEKL. Healthy HIV-negative adults without recent acute infections or vaccinations served as donors. CD4+ cells underwent separation, giving CD45RA+ naive and CD45RA-negative memory subsets. The method was immunoSEQ multiplex PCR; TCRdb's version includes in-frame clones alone and lacks a portion of them. The sample contains 2.3 million or so clones, 93% of which appear only once. The gene calls are TRBV4-1 and TRBJ2-1, with 8 bases lining up with TRBD2. Sequencing used naive CD4+ T cells from PBMCs. Subset described: CD45RA+ positively selected. The TCR sequence derives from a man between 18 and 29 years old in good health. Some clones in this sample may be carry-over from other donors' samples. Here the CDR3 DNA reads TGCGCCAGCAGCCAACTGGGACTAGTCGTAAATGAGCAGTTCTTC. Protein product: CASSQLGLVVNEQFF.